This passage covers 15 T cell receptor beta chains from one sample sequenced in a study of T cell responses to AZD1222 COVID-19 vaccine. TCRdb keeps only in-frame clones here, not all; method: immunoSEQ multiplex PCR. The table has under 130,000 clones, roughly 85% seen once; the top ten hold under 3%. The source material was peripheral blood, sampled 28 days after the second AZD1222 dose. The receptors shown here come from an adult who received the AZD1222 COVID-19 vaccine.

The sample holds a few counts of this clone. The V and J genes are TRBV24-1 and TRBJ1-4, with D tentatively TRBD1 (5 bases). CDR1 is KGHDR and CDR2 is SFDVKD in the germline V gene. V was trimmed by 0 bases and J by 5 bases, leaving 9 bases between them. The CDR3 extends over 15 amino acids. DNA for the CDR3: TGTGCCACCAGTGATTTGCGCGGGGGGAATGAAAAACTGTTTTTT. This translates into CATSDLRGGNEKLFF.

The chain couples TRBV29-1 to TRBJ2-1, with TRBD1 matching 11 bases. The CDR3 covers 14 residues. Germline CDR1 is SQVTM and CDR2 is ANQGSEA. The ends lost 1 base at V and 7 bases at J; junction bases unmatched: 3. CDR3 residues: CSVEGTGGINEQFF. The CDR3 DNA reads TGCAGCGTTGAAGGGACAGGGGGCATAAATGAGCAGTTCTTC.

This chain uses TRBV6-5 with TRBJ1-2; tentative D call: TRBD1 (6 bases). The CDR3 extends over 15 amino acids. The germline gives CDR1 MNHEY, CDR2 SVGAGI. With 6 bases removed from V and 3 bases from J, the gap between germline ends came to 17 bases. DNA for the CDR3: TGTGCCAGCAGCTCACAGGGTGGGAGCCACTATGGCTACACCTTC. Protein product: CASSSQGGSHYGYTF.

This clone turned up a few times. V usage is TRBV9 and J usage is TRBJ2-5; D may match TRBD1 or TRBD2 (5 bases each). The CDR3 has 13 residues. Trimming shortened V by 4 bases and J by 5 bases, and 12 bases separated the two germline ends. Germline assignment: CDR1 SGDLS and CDR2 YYNGEE. The CDR3 sequence is CASSPGTDETQYF. CDR3 coding DNA: TGTGCCAGCAGCCCAGGGACGGACGAGACCCAGTACTTC.

V usage is TRBV9 and J usage is TRBJ2-2; D not resolved. The germline V and J ends were trimmed by 5 bases and 4 bases, with 18 bases remaining between them. The CDR3 runs 16 residues. Germline V lookup: CDR1 SGDLS, CDR2 YYNGEE. CDR3 DNA: TGTGCCAGCAGTGTGGTTGATGGGCGAAGCACCGGGGAGCTGTTTTTT. It codes for CASSVVDGRSTGELFF. Full variable domain (rest looked up from reference TRBV9 and TRBJ2-2): DSGVTQTPKHLITATGQRVTLRCSPRSGDLSVYWYQQSLDQGLQFLIQYYNGEERAKGNILERFSAQQFPDLHSELNLSSLELGDSALYFCASSVVDGRSTGELFFGEGSRLTVL.

V and J are TRBV6-1 and TRBJ1-5; D is ambiguous. Trimming shortened V by 0 bases and J by 7 bases, and 7 bases separated the two germline ends. Germline lookup yields CDR1 MNHNS and CDR2 SASEGT. The CDR3 length is 13 residues. In DNA form, the CDR3 reads TGTGCCAGCAGTGAAGCGCACGGCCAGCCCCAGCATTTT. This gives the protein CASSEAHGQPQHF.

V usage is TRBV7-2 and J usage is TRBJ1-5; D is undetermined. The V and J ends lost 4 bases and 0 bases respectively, with 4 bases between them. From germline, CDR1 is SGHTA and CDR2 FQGNSA. The CDR3 covers 13 residues. The CDR3 bases are TGTGCCAGCAGCTCTTATAGCAATCAGCCCCAGCATTTT. Encoded protein: CASSSYSNQPQHF.

The J gene is TRBJ2-5, the V gene TRBV18, with D maybe TRBD1 (7 bases). Trimming stripped 5 bases from V and 5 bases from J, with 12 bases between. The CDR3 covers 13 residues. Germline CDR1 reads KGHSH; CDR2 reads LQKENI. Here the CDR3 reads CASSATGRETQYF. CDR3 nucleotide sequence: TGTGCCAGCTCAGCGACAGGGAGGGAGACCCAGTACTTC.

The count of this clone is one. This chain connects TRBV12-3 or TRBV12-4 to TRBJ1-1; no clear D gene. V was shortened by 6 bases and J by 4 bases, with 12 bases between the two germline ends. This CDR3 spans 13 amino acids. The CDR3 loop reads CASSWGIGTEAFF. For the CDR3, the DNA is TGTGCCAGCAGCTGGGGTATTGGCACTGAAGCTTTCTTT.

This clone was picked up a small number of times. The chain joins TRBV19 to TRBJ2-6; possibly TRBD2 for D (5 bases). This CDR3 has 19 residues. Germline V gene sequence: CDR1 LNHDA, CDR2 SQIVND (reference sequence). V dropped 3 bases and J dropped 1 base, with 19 bases sitting between them. The CDR3 reads CASSINLPGVGSGANVLTF. CDR3 nucleotides: TGTGCCAGTAGTATCAACCTCCCCGGGGTAGGTTCTGGGGCCAACGTCCTGACTTTC. The whole variable domain, filled in from reference TRBV19 and TRBJ2-6, reads DGGITQSPKYLFRKEGQNVTLSCEQNLNHDAMYWYRQDPGQGLRLIYYSQIVNDFQKGDIAEGYSVSREKKESFPLTVTSAQKNPTAFYLCASSINLPGVGSGANVLTFGAGSRLTVL.

The rearrangement links TRBV5-4 to TRBJ1-2; possibly TRBD1 for D (6 bases). CDR3 size: 14 residues. Germline V CDR1 and CDR2: SGHNT, YYREEE (reference sequence). The V end was cut by 3 bases, the J end by 6 bases, with 15 bases between. CDR3 residues: CASSSGNRAHGYTF. The CDR3 DNA is TGTGCCAGCAGCTCCGGCAACAGGGCTCATGGCTACACCTTC.

Only a few counts were recorded for this clone. The chain has TRBV6-5 and TRBJ2-2, with 10 bases identical to TRBD1. The CDR3 has 15 residues. V lost 6 bases and J lost 5; bases outside the gene matches: 6. The germline CDR1 and CDR2 sequences are MNHEY and SVGAGI. The CDR3, as DNA: TGTGCCAGCAGAGTAGGGACAGGGGAAACCGGGGAGCTGTTTTTT. It encodes CASRVGTGETGELFF.

The chain couples TRBV7-6 to TRBJ1-1; D perhaps matches TRBD1 (6 bases). Germline V lookup: CDR1 SGHVS, CDR2 FNYEAQ. The ends were cut back, 3 bases at V and 4 bases at J, with 12 bases in the middle. The CDR3 covers 14 residues. CDR3 sequence (DNA): TGTGCCAGCAGCTTCGATCGCAGGGGCACTGAAGCTTTCTTT. Translated, it gives CASSFDRRGTEAFF. Based on the CDR3 plus reference TRBV7-6 and TRBJ1-1, the full variable domain is GAGVSQSPRYKVTKRGQDVALRCDPISGHVSLYWYRQALGQGPEFLTYFNYEAQQDKSGLPNDRFSAERPEGSISTLTIQRTEQRDSAMYRCASSFDRRGTEAFFGQGTRLTVV.

This sequence joins TRBV4-3 and TRBJ1-2; a possible D gene is TRBD1 (6 bases). The CDR3 covers 15 residues. Between the trimmed V and J ends, which lost 3 bases and 4 bases, there was a span of 15 bases. The germline CDR1 and CDR2 sequences are LGHNA and YSLEER. The CDR3: CASSHTGNQLYGYTF. Written as DNA, the CDR3 is TGCGCCAGCAGCCATACAGGGAACCAGCTCTATGGCTACACCTTC.

The genes are TRBV28 and TRBJ2-2; 9 bases agree with TRBD2. The CDR3 covers 15 residues. Unmatched junction bases numbered 2, after V lost 3 bases and J lost 3 bases. Germline V CDR1 and CDR2: MDHEN, SYDVKM. In nucleotides, the CDR3 is TGTGCCAGCAGTTTCCTAGCGGGACACACCGGGGAGCTGTTTTTT. Translated: CASSFLAGHTGELFF.